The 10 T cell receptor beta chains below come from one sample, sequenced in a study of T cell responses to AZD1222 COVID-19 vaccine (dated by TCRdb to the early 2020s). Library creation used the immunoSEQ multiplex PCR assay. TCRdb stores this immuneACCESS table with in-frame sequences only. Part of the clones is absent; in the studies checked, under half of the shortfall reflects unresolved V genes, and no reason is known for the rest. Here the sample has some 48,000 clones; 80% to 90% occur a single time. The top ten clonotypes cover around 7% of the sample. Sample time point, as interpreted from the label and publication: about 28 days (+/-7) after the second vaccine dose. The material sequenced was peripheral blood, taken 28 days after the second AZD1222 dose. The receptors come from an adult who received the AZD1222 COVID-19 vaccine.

The CDR3 sequence is CASSPKREVAGGLTDTQYF. The CDR3 DNA reads as TGTGCCAGCAGCCCCAAGCGGGAGGTAGCGGGAGGCCTTACAGATACGCAGTATTTT. The rearrangement links TRBV9 to TRBJ2-3; TRBD2 matches at 10 bases. Per the germline V gene, CDR1 is SGDLS and CDR2 is YYNGEE. V was pared by 4 bases and J by 3 bases, with 17 bases of the junction left unmatched. The CDR3 has 19 residues. The full variable domain, in which reference TRBV9 and TRBJ2-3 provide the parts outside the CDR3, is DSGVTQTPKHLITATGQRVTLRCSPRSGDLSVYWYQQSLDQGLQFLIQYYNGEERAKGNILERFSAQQFPDLHSELNLSSLELGDSALYFCASSPKREVAGGLTDTQYFGPGTRLTVL.

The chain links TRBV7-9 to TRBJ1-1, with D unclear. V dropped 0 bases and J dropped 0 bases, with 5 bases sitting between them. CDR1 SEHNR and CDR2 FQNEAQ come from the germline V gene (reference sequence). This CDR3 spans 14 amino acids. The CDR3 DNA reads TGTGCCAGCAGCTTAGCACAATTGAACACTGAAGCTTTCTTT. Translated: CASSLAQLNTEAFF.

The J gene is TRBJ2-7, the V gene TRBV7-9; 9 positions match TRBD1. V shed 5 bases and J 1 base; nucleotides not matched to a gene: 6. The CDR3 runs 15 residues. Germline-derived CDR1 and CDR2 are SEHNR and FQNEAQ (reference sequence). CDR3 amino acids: CASSRFGTGSYEQYF. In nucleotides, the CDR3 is TGTGCCAGCAGCCGCTTCGGGACAGGGTCCTACGAGCAGTACTTC.

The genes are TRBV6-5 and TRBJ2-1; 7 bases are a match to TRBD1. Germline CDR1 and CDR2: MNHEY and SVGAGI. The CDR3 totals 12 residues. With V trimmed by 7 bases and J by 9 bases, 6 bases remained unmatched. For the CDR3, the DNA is TGTGCCAGCATTACAAACAGGGGTGAGCAGTTCTTC. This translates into CASITNRGEQFF.

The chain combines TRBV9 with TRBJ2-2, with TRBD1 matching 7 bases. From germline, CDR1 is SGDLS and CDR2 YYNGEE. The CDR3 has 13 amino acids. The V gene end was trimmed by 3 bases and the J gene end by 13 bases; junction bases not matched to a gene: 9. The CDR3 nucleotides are TGTGCCAGCAGCGCGACAGGGCCCGGAGGGCTGTTTTTT. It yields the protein CASSATGPGGLFF.

The CDR3 DNA reads as TGTGCCAGTAGTATAAGGGGGGGAGGCAATGAGCAGTTCTTC. Its protein product is CASSIRGGGNEQFF. The V and J genes are TRBV19 and TRBJ2-1; possible D gene TRBD2, 7 bases. Trimming pared 2 bases from V and 6 bases from J, leaving 11 bases between. The germline V gene encodes CDR1 LNHDA and CDR2 SQIVND (reference sequence). The CDR3 runs 14 residues. The variable domain in full, with the rest retrieved from reference TRBV19 and TRBJ2-1, is DGGITQSPKYLFRKEGQNVTLSCEQNLNHDAMYWYRQDPGQGLRLIYYSQIVNDFQKGDIAEGYSVSREKKESFPLTVTSAQKNPTAFYLCASSIRGGGNEQFFGPGTRLTVL.

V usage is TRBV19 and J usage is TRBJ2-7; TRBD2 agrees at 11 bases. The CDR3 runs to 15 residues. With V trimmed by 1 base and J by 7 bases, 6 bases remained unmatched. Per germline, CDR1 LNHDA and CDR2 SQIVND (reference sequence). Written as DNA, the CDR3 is TGTGCCAGTAGTATAGTCACTAGCGGGAGCGGTGAGCAGTACTTC. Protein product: CASSIVTSGSGEQYF.

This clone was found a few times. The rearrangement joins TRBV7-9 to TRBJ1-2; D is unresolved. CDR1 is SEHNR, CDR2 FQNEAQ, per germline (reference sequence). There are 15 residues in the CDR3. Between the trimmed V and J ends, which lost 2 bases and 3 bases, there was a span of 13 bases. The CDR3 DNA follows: TGTGCCAGCAGCTTAACCCGGAGGGTAGACTATGGCTACACCTTC. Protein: CASSLTRRVDYGYTF.

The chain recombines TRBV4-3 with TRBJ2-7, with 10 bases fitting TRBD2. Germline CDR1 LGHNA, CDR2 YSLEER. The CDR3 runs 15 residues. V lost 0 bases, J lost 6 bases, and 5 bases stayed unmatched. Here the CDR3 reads CASSQEHSGRREQYF. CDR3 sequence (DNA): TGCGCCAGCAGCCAAGAGCATAGCGGGAGGCGCGAGCAGTACTTC.

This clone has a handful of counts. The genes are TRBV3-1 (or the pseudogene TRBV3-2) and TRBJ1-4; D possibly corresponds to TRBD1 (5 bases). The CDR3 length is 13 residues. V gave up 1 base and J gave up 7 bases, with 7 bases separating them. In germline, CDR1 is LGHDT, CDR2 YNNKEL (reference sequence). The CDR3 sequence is CASSQGGGEKLFF. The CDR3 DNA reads TGTGCCAGCAGCCAAGGGGGGGGTGAAAAACTGTTTTTT.